Below, 3 T cell receptor beta chains from the same sample are listed, as sequenced in a study of cytomegalovirus exposure and HLA in healthy donors. PCR was performed using 60 Vbeta and 13 Jbeta primers. Clones were sequenced by immunoSEQ multiplex PCR, and TCRdb holds only the in-frame ones, with some missing. The sample contains about 98,000 clones, approximately 72% of which appear only once. The sequencing sample was made of PBMCs. These receptors all stem from a man aged 18 to 35 in good health and CMV-seropositive.

The J gene is TRBJ1-2, the V gene TRBV2, with D maybe TRBD1 (6 bases). In germline, CDR1 is SNHLY, CDR2 FYNNEI. The CDR3 has 16 amino acids. V gave up 3 bases and J gave up 4 bases, with 18 bases separating them. The CDR3 nucleotides are TGTGCCAGCAGTGATTACCGAGTCCAGGGGAGCTATGGCTACACCTTC. It is translated as CASSDYRVQGSYGYTF.

This clone was picked up one time. This chain connects TRBV2 to TRBJ2-7, with TRBD1 as a possible D gene (7 bases). V was clipped by 7 bases and J by 5 bases, with 21 bases between them. The CDR3 runs 15 residues. Germline V gene lookup returns CDR1 SNHLY and CDR2 FYNNEI. The DNA for the CDR3 is TGTGCCAGCACCACCCTCTGGCAGGGGGGCCACGAGCAGTACTTC. This encodes CASTTLWQGGHEQYF.

This clone was observed a single time. This chain links TRBV4-1 with TRBJ2-7, with D perhaps TRBD2 (6 bases). V lost 6 bases and J 0 bases, leaving 12 bases between the germline ends. The germline V gene encodes CDR1 MGHRA and CDR2 YSYEKL. CDR3 length: 14 amino acids. The CDR3 sequence: CASRGTGSSYEQYF. CDR3 in DNA: TGCGCCAGCAGGGGGACTGGGAGCTCCTACGAGCAGTACTTC.